Below are 10 T cell receptor beta chains sequenced from a single sample in a study of blood T cell repertoires in COVID-19. Produced via immunoSEQ multiplex PCR; TCRdb's table is partial and in-frame only. The table lists about 88,000 clones, 85% to 95% of them singletons. Sequencing was carried out using peripheral blood. These receptor sequences come from a man between 60 and 70 years old with acute or convalescent COVID-19.

The chain recombines TRBV19 with TRBJ2-1, with 8 nucleotides matching TRBD2. The CDR3 is made up of 16 amino acids. CDR1 and CDR2 from the germline V gene are LNHDA and SQIVND (reference sequence). Losses at the gene ends were 4 bases for V and 0 bases for J; bases not matched to a gene: 5. CDR3 DNA: TGTGCCAGTAGTAGGGAGCGGGGGAGCTCCTACAATGAGCAGTTCTTC. Translated: CASSRERGSSYNEQFF.

CDR3 sequence: CASSTTSGITNEQFF. Here the CDR3 DNA reads TGTGCCAGTAGCACGACTAGCGGGATAACCAATGAGCAGTTCTTC. The chain is built from TRBV19 and TRBJ2-1, with 11 bases identical to TRBD2. CDR3 length: 15 residues. Germline V gene data show CDR1 as LNHDA and CDR2 as SQIVND (reference sequence). V lost 6 bases, J lost 6 bases, and 7 bases stayed unmatched.

The chain recombines TRBV6-6 with TRBJ1-4; D is undetermined. V lost 7 bases to trimming and J lost 7 bases, with 16 bases between them. This CDR3 is built from 14 residues. Germline lookup yields CDR1 MNHNY and CDR2 SVGAGI (reference sequence). This CDR3 is CASNEWERGEKLFF. Written as DNA, the CDR3 is TGTGCCAGCAATGAGTGGGAGCGGGGTGAAAAACTGTTTTTT.

The gene calls are TRBV18 and TRBJ2-5; 9 bases match TRBD2. CDR3 length equals 14 residues. CDR1 and CDR2 from the germline V gene are KGHSH and LQKENI. V was pared by 3 bases and J by 4 bases, with 3 bases of the junction left unmatched. This CDR3 is CASSPVTSGETQYF. The CDR3 DNA sequence: TGTGCCAGCTCACCTGTGACTAGCGGAGAGACCCAGTACTTC.

This chain joins TRBV7-9 and TRBJ2-2; D ambiguous. The CDR3 has 15 residues. The V end was cut by 2 bases, the J end by 2 bases, with 9 bases between. Germline loops: CDR1 SEHNR, CDR2 FQNEAQ (reference sequence). CDR3 amino acids: CASSLYGFNTGELFF. CDR3 DNA: TGTGCCAGCAGCTTATACGGGTTTAACACCGGGGAGCTGTTTTTT.

The J gene is TRBJ1-1, the V gene TRBV5-1; TRBD1 agrees at 7 bases. Germline V gives CDR1 SGHRS, CDR2 YFSETQ. J lost 1 base, V lost 0 bases, and 3 bases had no gene match. The CDR3 has 15 amino acids. This CDR3 reads CASSLAQGGNTEAFF. As DNA, the CDR3 is TGCGCCAGCAGCTTGGCCCAGGGGGGGAACACTGAAGCTTTCTTT.

This clone was seen more than once but under ten times. The V and J genes are TRBV10-3 and TRBJ1-5, with D perhaps TRBD1 (6 bases). The V and J ends lost 10 bases and 6 bases respectively, with 16 bases between them. The CDR3 totals 13 residues. The germline V gene encodes CDR1 ENHRY and CDR2 SYGVKD. The CDR3 DNA reads as TGTGCCACCAATCGGGACATCGGTCAGCCCCAGCATTTT. Translation: CATNRDIGQPQHF.

V is TRBV30 and J is TRBJ1-2; D gene unclear. The CDR3 runs to 10 residues. Per the germline V gene, CDR1 is GTSNPN and CDR2 is SVGIG (reference sequence). The CDR3 spells CGTDNYGYTF. The CDR3 DNA sequence: TGTGGTACAGATAACTATGGCTACACCTTC.

The chain couples TRBV3-1 (or the pseudogene TRBV3-2) to TRBJ1-2; 9 bases align to TRBD1. The CDR3 spans 13 residues. Germline CDR1 reads LGHDT; CDR2 reads YNNKEL (reference sequence). V was clipped by 2 bases and J by 7 bases; unmatched bases: 2. The CDR3 loop reads CASSQRQGGGYTF. The DNA for the CDR3 is TGTGCCAGCAGCCAACGACAGGGGGGTGGCTACACCTTC.

V gene TRBV24-1 combines with J gene TRBJ2-5, with 9 bases that match TRBD2. The CDR3 spans 16 residues. The germline V gene encodes CDR1 KGHDR and CDR2 SFDVKD. Unmatched junction bases numbered 6, after V lost 1 base and J lost 4 bases. CDR3: CATSDFSGRSGETQYF. Written as DNA, the CDR3 is TGTGCCACCAGTGATTTTAGCGGGAGAAGCGGAGAGACCCAGTACTTC.